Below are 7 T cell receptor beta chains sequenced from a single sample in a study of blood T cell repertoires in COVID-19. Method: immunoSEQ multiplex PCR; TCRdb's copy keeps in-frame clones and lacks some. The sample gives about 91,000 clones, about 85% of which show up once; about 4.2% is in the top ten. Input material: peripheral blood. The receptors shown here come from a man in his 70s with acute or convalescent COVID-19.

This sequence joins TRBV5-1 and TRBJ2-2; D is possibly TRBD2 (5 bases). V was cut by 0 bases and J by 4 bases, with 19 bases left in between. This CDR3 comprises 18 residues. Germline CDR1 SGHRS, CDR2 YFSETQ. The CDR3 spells CASSLALLRGIGTGELFF. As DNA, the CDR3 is TGCGCCAGCAGCTTGGCCCTTTTGAGAGGGATAGGCACCGGGGAGCTGTTTTTT.

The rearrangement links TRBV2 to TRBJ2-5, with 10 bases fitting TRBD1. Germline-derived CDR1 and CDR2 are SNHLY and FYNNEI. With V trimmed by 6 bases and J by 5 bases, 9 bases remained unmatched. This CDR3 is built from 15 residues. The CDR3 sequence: CASRADRGEGETQYF. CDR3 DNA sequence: TGTGCCAGCAGGGCGGACAGGGGGGAAGGGGAGACCCAGTACTTC.

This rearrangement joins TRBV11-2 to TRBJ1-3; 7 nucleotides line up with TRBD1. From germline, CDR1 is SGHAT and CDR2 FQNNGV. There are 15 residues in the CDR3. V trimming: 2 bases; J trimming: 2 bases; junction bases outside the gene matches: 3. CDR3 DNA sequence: TGTGCCAGCAGCTTAAGGCAGGGGGCTGGAAACACCATATATTTT. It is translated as CASSLRQGAGNTIYF.

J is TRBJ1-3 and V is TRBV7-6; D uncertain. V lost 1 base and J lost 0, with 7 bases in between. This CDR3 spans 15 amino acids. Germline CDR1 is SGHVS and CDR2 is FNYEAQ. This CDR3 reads CASSLGPGSGNTIYF. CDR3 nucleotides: TGTGCCAGCAGCTTAGGGCCAGGCTCTGGAAACACCATATATTTT.

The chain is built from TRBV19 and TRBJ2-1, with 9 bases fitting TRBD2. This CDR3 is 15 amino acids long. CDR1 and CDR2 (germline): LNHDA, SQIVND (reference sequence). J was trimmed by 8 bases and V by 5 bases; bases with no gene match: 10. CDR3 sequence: CASSLPSGVLYEQFF. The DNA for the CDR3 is TGTGCCAGTAGTCTCCCTAGCGGGGTTTTGTATGAGCAGTTCTTC.

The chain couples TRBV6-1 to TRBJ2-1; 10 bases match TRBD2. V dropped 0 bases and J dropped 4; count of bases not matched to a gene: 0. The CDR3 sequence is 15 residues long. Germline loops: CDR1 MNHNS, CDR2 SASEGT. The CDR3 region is CASSEASGGYNEQFF. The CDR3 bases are TGTGCCAGCAGTGAAGCTAGCGGGGGGTACAATGAGCAGTTCTTC.

CDR3 sequence (DNA): TGTGCCATCAGTGGACAGGGGGACACAGATACGCAGTATTTT. It encodes CAISGQGDTDTQYF. The chain couples TRBV10-3 to TRBJ2-3, with 9 bases matching TRBD1. V gave up 4 bases and J gave up 2 bases; unmatched junction bases: 1. Germline CDR1 reads ENHRY; CDR2 reads SYGVKD. CDR3 length equals 14 residues.